This T cell receptor (beta chain) comes out of a study of Graves' ophthalmopathy and Graves' hyperthyroidism. The study's findings and limits: The model achieved 55% to 71% sensitivity and less than 75% specificity for ophthalmopathy progression.

RNA transcripts were the template, and TCR beta CDR3 regions were amplified from them. HTBI primers served in a first-round RT-PCR, which a second-round multiplex PCR followed. TCRdb independently ran MiXCR on the multiplex PCR reads; one entry per CDR3 protein. Altogether a few hundred thousand distinct CDR3 sequences are present, about 35% being singletons, with the ten largest covering around 4%. Patients newly diagnosed with hyperthyroidism, under 2 months' duration, were aged 18 to 65, the study reports. Germline CDR1 reads SGHTA; CDR2 reads FQGNSA. Trimming removed 4 bases at V and 4 bases at J, with 11 bases between. The CDR3 consists of 14 residues. Turning to this clonotype: Its antigen remains unknown. The CDR3 does not close with the conserved phenylalanine or tryptophan, likely indicating a read error.

The rearrangement uses TRBV7-2 and TRBJ1-5; D is undetermined. The receptor was derived from an adult man with Graves' hyperthyroidism. Sequenced sample: peripheral blood or thyroid tissue (not recorded which). In DNA form, the CDR3 reads TGTGCCAGCAGCTCTAACGGCGGGAATCAGCCCCAGCATCTT. This encodes CASSSNGGNQPQHL.